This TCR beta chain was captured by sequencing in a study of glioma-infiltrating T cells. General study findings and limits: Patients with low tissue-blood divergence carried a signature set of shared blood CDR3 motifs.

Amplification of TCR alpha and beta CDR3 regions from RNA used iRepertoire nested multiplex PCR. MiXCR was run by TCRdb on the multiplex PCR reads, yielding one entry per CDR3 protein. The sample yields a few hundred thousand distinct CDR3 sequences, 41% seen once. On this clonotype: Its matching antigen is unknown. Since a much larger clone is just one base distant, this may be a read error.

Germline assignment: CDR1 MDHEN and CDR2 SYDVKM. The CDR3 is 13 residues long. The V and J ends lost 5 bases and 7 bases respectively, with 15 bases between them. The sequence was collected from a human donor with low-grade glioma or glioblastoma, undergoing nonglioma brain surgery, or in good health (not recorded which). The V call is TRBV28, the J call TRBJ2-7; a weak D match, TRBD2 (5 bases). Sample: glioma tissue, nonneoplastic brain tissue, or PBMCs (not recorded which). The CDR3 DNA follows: TGTGCCAGCAGTCCCCATAGGGAGAATGAGCAGTACTTC. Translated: CASSPHRENEQYF.